This is a list of T cell receptor beta chains from one sample in a study of T cells in Graves' hyperthyroidism and ophthalmopathy. MiXCR was run by TCRdb on the multiplex PCR reads, yielding one entry per CDR3 protein. The sample gives about 360,000 distinct CDR3 sequences, less than 15% of which show up once; 9% to 9.5% is in the top ten. The sample consisted of blood. The receptors derive from a woman between 18 and 29 years old with Graves' hyperthyroidism. Each CDR3 is given with its conserved first and last residue. Fields, in order: CDR3 length, D gene, V gene, J gene, clone size, CDR3 DNA, CDR3 protein. The D gene is left open where the match is weak. Expanded clones get a size class; other rows say once, few or many, or leave the size out.

cdr3_length: 13
d_call: NA
v_call: TRBV29-1
j_call: TRBJ2-2
clone_size: many
cdr3_nt: TGCAGCGCCGGGACCGAGAACACCGGGGAGCTGTTTTTT
cdr3_aa: CSAGTENTGELFF

cdr3_length: 15
d_call: TRBD1
v_call: TRBV6-1
j_call: TRBJ1-2
clone_size: many
cdr3_nt: TGTGCCAGCAGTACCCTCCGGGACAGGGGTGAAGGCTACACCTTC
cdr3_aa: CASSTLRDRGEGYTF

cdr3_length: 15
d_call: TRBD2
v_call: TRBV10-3
j_call: TRBJ2-1
clone_size: many
cdr3_nt: TGTGCCATCAGGGTGACTAGCGGGAGGAATAATGAGCAGTTCTTC
cdr3_aa: CAIRVTSGRNNEQFF

cdr3_length: 13
d_call: NA
v_call: TRBV2
j_call: TRBJ2-7
clone_size: many
cdr3_nt: TGTGCCAGCAATTTACGGCGCTCCTACGAGCAGTACTTC
cdr3_aa: CASNLRRSYEQYF

cdr3_length: 17
d_call: NA
v_call: TRBV12-3/TRBV12-4
j_call: TRBJ1-3
clone_size: few
cdr3_nt: TGTGCCAGCAGTTTAGTTCATCGACGGGACTCTGGAAACACCATATATTTT
cdr3_aa: CASSLVHRRDSGNTIYF

cdr3_length: 13
d_call: NA
v_call: TRBV2
j_call: TRBJ2-3
clone_size: many
cdr3_nt: TGTGCCAGCAGTGAGATCCCTTTAGATACGCAGTATTTT
cdr3_aa: CASSEIPLDTQYF

cdr3_length: 14
d_call: TRBD2
v_call: TRBV9
j_call: TRBJ2-1
clone_size: few
cdr3_nt: TGTGCCAGCAGCGTAGCACTAGCGAACAATGAGCAGTTCTTC
cdr3_aa: CASSVALANNEQFF

cdr3_length: 16
d_call: TRBD2
v_call: TRBV2
j_call: TRBJ2-1
clone_size: many
cdr3_nt: TGTGCCAGCAGTGAAGCTCAACTAGCGGGAGGGATTGAGCAGTTCTTC
cdr3_aa: CASSEAQLAGGIEQFF

cdr3_length: 12
d_call: NA
v_call: TRBV27
j_call: TRBJ2-1
clone_size: many
cdr3_nt: TGTGCCAGCAGTACCGGTTACAATGAGCAGTTCTTC
cdr3_aa: CASSTGYNEQFF

cdr3_length: 14
d_call: NA
v_call: TRBV5-1
j_call: TRBJ1-1
clone_size: many
cdr3_nt: TGCGCCAGCAGCTTGGGCAGGGAGGCGACTGAAGCTTTCTTT
cdr3_aa: CASSLGREATEAFF

cdr3_length: 13
d_call: TRBD1
v_call: TRBV5-1
j_call: TRBJ1-2
clone_size: many
cdr3_nt: TGCGCCAGCAGCAAGGACAGGGACTATGGCTACACCTTC
cdr3_aa: CASSKDRDYGYTF

cdr3_length: 14
d_call: TRBD1
v_call: TRBV18
j_call: TRBJ2-7
clone_size: many
cdr3_nt: TGTGCCAGCTCACCAGGGGACAGGGACTACGAGCAGTACTTC
cdr3_aa: CASSPGDRDYEQYF

cdr3_length: 17
d_call: NA
v_call: TRBV29-1
j_call: TRBJ2-1
clone_size: NA
cdr3_nt: TGCAGCGTTGAAGATCTTAACGAGGAGAGCTCCTACAATGAGCAGTTCTTC
cdr3_aa: CSVEDLNEESSYNEQFF

cdr3_length: 15
d_call: NA
v_call: TRBV7-8
j_call: TRBJ1-3
clone_size: many
cdr3_nt: TGTGCCAGCAGCGACCCCGGGACAACAGGAAACACCATATATTTT
cdr3_aa: CASSDPGTTGNTIYF

cdr3_length: 14
d_call: NA
v_call: TRBV19
j_call: TRBJ2-7
clone_size: NA
cdr3_nt: TGTGCCAGTAGCAGGGCCGCGGGGTCCTACGAGCAGTACTTC
cdr3_aa: CASSRAAGSYEQYF

cdr3_length: 14
d_call: NA
v_call: TRBV10-3
j_call: TRBJ1-5
clone_size: many
cdr3_nt: TGTGCCATCAGCAGGGGAGGCGGGAATCAGCCCCAGCATTTT
cdr3_aa: CAISRGGGNQPQHF

cdr3_length: 12
d_call: TRBD1
v_call: TRBV20-1
j_call: TRBJ2-5
clone_size: NA
cdr3_nt: TGCAGTTCCCATGACAGGGGCAAGACCCAGTACTTC
cdr3_aa: CSSHDRGKTQYF

cdr3_length: 14
d_call: NA
v_call: TRBV19
j_call: TRBJ1-1
clone_size: NA
cdr3_nt: TGTGCCAGTAGTGACCGGGTCGGGGGCCCTGAAGCTTTCTTT
cdr3_aa: CASSDRVGGPEAFF

cdr3_length: 12
d_call: TRBD2
v_call: TRBV20-1
j_call: TRBJ2-1
clone_size: many
cdr3_nt: TGCAGTGCTAGGGACCCCGGGACTAGACAGTTCTTC
cdr3_aa: CSARDPGTRQFF

cdr3_length: 10
d_call: NA
v_call: TRBV19
j_call: TRBJ1-2
clone_size: few
cdr3_nt: TGTGCCAGTAAAGAGGAAAACTACACCTTC
cdr3_aa: CASKEENYTF

cdr3_length: 14
d_call: NA
v_call: TRBV2
j_call: TRBJ2-3
clone_size: many
cdr3_nt: TGTGCCAGCAGTGACACCTCCGACACAGATACGCAGTATTTT
cdr3_aa: CASSDTSDTDTQYF

cdr3_length: 15
d_call: NA
v_call: TRBV3-1
j_call: TRBJ1-4
clone_size: many
cdr3_nt: TGTGCCAGCAGCCGACCGGGACGGACGAATGAAAAACTGTTTTTT
cdr3_aa: CASSRPGRTNEKLFF

cdr3_length: 16
d_call: TRBD1
v_call: TRBV29-1
j_call: TRBJ2-2
clone_size: NA
cdr3_nt: TGCAGCGCCGGCGGCAGGGGGCAAAAGGACACCGGGGAGCTGTTTTTT
cdr3_aa: CSAGGRGQKDTGELFF

cdr3_length: 16
d_call: NA
v_call: TRBV28
j_call: TRBJ1-1
clone_size: many
cdr3_nt: TGTGCCAGCATCTCTCCGGGACATACAATGAACACTGAAGCTTTCTTT
cdr3_aa: CASISPGHTMNTEAFF

cdr3_length: 15
d_call: NA
v_call: TRBV11-2
j_call: TRBJ1-1
clone_size: NA
cdr3_nt: TGTGCCAGCAGCATCTCGACCCGAATGGGGACTGAAGCTTTCTTT
cdr3_aa: CASSISTRMGTEAFF

cdr3_length: 17
d_call: TRBD2
v_call: TRBV24-1
j_call: TRBJ2-1
clone_size: many
cdr3_nt: TGTGCCACCAGTGATTCGTTTAGCGGGACAACCTACAATGAGCAGTTCTTC
cdr3_aa: CATSDSFSGTTYNEQFF

cdr3_length: 14
d_call: NA
v_call: TRBV10-3
j_call: TRBJ1-5
clone_size: NA
cdr3_nt: TGTGCCATCAGTGAGTCGAATGGGGGTCAGCCCCAGCATTTT
cdr3_aa: CAISESNGGQPQHF

cdr3_length: 15
d_call: TRBD1
v_call: TRBV7-2
j_call: TRBJ1-2
clone_size: NA
cdr3_nt: TGTGCCAGCAGCTCGTCGGGGACAGTCCTTTATGGCTACACCTTC
cdr3_aa: CASSSSGTVLYGYTF

cdr3_length: 15
d_call: NA
v_call: TRBV4-3
j_call: TRBJ2-2
clone_size: few
cdr3_nt: TGCGCCAGCAGCCAAGATCTGACGAACACCGGGGAGCTGTTTTTT
cdr3_aa: CASSQDLTNTGELFF

cdr3_length: 14
d_call: NA
v_call: TRBV19
j_call: TRBJ2-6
clone_size: many
cdr3_nt: TGTGCCAGTAGCCCAGGGACTGGGGCCAACGTCCTGACTTTC
cdr3_aa: CASSPGTGANVLTF

cdr3_length: 15
d_call: NA
v_call: TRBV6-1
j_call: TRBJ1-6
clone_size: NA
cdr3_nt: TGTGCCAGCAGTGATTCCTCCTCAGGAAATTCACCCCTCCACTTT
cdr3_aa: CASSDSSSGNSPLHF

cdr3_length: 14
d_call: TRBD2
v_call: TRBV4-3
j_call: TRBJ2-5
clone_size: many
cdr3_nt: TGCGCCAGCAGCCAAGATCGGGGGGGGCAGACCCAGTACTTC
cdr3_aa: CASSQDRGGQTQYF

cdr3_length: 16
d_call: NA
v_call: TRBV6-1
j_call: TRBJ2-2
clone_size: many
cdr3_nt: TGTGCCGTCCATGGGGGGCTAGCGGTTAACACCGGGGAGCTGTTTTTT
cdr3_aa: CAVHGGLAVNTGELFF

cdr3_length: 16
d_call: NA
v_call: TRBV13
j_call: TRBJ1-5
clone_size: many
cdr3_nt: TGTGCCAGCAGCAGAGGGGGGAGGGTTAGCAATCAGCCCCAGCATTTT
cdr3_aa: CASSRGGRVSNQPQHF

cdr3_length: 13
d_call: TRBD1
v_call: TRBV7-9
j_call: TRBJ2-7
clone_size: many
cdr3_nt: TGTGCCAGCACCAAAGGGGGCCAGTACGAGCAGTACTTC
cdr3_aa: CASTKGGQYEQYF

cdr3_length: 16
d_call: NA
v_call: TRBV27
j_call: TRBJ1-1
clone_size: many
cdr3_nt: TGTGCCAGCAGTCCCCTAGACCGCGGGTGGAGCACTGAAGCTTTCTTT
cdr3_aa: CASSPLDRGWSTEAFF

cdr3_length: 11
d_call: NA
v_call: TRBV28
j_call: TRBJ2-7
clone_size: many
cdr3_nt: TGTGCCAGCAGTTTTAAGGGTGGGCAGTACTTC
cdr3_aa: CASSFKGGQYF

cdr3_length: 13
d_call: TRBD2
v_call: TRBV6-1
j_call: TRBJ2-1
clone_size: many
cdr3_nt: TGTGCCAGCATGTCTAGCGGGGACAATGAGCAGTTCTTC
cdr3_aa: CASMSSGDNEQFF